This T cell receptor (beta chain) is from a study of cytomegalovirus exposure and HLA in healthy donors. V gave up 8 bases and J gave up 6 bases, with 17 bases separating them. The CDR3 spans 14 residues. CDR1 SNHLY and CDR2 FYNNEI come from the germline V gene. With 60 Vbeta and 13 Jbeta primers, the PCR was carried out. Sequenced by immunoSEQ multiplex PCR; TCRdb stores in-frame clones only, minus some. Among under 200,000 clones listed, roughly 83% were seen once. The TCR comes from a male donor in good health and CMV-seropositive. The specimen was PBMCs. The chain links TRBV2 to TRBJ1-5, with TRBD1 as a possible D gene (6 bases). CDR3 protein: CASDTDSGIQPQHF. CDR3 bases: TGTGCCAGCGACACGGACAGTGGGATTCAGCCCCAGCATTTT.